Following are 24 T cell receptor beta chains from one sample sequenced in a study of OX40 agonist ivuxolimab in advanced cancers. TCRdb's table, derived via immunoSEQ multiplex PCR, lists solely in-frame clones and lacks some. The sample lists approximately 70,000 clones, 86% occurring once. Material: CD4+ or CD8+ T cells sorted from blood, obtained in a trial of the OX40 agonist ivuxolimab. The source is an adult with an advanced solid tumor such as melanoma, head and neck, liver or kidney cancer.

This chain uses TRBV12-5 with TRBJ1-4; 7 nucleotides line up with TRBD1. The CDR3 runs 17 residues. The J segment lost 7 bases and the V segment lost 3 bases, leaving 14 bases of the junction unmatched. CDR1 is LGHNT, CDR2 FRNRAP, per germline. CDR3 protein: CASGFGGTVVRGEKLFF. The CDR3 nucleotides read TGTGCTAGTGGTTTTGGAGGGACAGTAGTCCGGGGTGAAAAACTGTTTTTT.

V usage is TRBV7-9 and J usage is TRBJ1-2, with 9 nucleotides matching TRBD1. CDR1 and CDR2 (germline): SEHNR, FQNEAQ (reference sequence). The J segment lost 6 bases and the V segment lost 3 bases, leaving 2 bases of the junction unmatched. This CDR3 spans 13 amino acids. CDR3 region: CASSLTGGNGYTF. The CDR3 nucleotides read TGTGCCAGCAGCTTGACAGGGGGAAATGGCTACACCTTC.

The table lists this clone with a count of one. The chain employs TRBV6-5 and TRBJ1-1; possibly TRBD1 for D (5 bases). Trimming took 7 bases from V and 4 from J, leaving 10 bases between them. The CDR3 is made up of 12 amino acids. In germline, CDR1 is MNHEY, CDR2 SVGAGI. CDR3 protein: CASTSDSTEAFF. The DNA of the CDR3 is TGTGCCAGCACCTCCGACAGCACTGAAGCTTTCTTT.

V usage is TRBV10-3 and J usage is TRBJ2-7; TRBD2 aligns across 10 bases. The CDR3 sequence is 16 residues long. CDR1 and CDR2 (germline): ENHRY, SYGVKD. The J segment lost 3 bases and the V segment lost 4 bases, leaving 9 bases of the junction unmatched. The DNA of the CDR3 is TGTGCCATCAGTGGGGGCGCTAGCGGGAGTAACTACGAGCAGTACTTC. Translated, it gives CAISGGASGSNYEQYF.

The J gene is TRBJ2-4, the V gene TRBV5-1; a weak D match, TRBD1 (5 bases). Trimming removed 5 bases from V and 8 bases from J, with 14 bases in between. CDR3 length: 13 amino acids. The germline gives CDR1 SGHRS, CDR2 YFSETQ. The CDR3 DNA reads TGCGCCAGCAGAGACATTCAGGGTTACATTCAGTACTTC. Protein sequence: CASRDIQGYIQYF.

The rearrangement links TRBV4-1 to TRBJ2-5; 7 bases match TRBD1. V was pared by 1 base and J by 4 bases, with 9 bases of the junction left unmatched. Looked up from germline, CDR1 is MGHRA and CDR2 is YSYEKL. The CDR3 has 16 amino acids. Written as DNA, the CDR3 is TGCGCCAGCAGCCAAGCCCCCAGGGGGTTCCCAGAGACCCAGTACTTC. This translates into CASSQAPRGFPETQYF.

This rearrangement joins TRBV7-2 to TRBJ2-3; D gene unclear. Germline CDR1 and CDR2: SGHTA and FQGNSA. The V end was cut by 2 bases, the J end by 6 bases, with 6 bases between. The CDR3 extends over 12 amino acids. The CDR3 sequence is CASSLTPDTQYF. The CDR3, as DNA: TGTGCCAGCAGCTTAACACCGGATACGCAGTATTTT.

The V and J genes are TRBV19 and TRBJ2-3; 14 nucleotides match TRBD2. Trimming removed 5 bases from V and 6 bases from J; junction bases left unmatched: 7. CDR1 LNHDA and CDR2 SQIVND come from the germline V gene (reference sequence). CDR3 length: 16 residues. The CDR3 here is CASSSRTSGRWDTQYF. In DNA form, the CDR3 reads TGTGCCAGTAGTTCCCGGACTAGCGGGAGGTGGGATACGCAGTATTTT.

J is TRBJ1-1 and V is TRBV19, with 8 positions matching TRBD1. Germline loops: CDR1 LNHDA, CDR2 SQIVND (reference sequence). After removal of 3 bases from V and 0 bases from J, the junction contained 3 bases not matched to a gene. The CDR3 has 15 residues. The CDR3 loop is CASSILDRVNTEAFF. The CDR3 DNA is TGTGCCAGTAGTATTCTGGACAGGGTGAACACTGAAGCTTTCTTT. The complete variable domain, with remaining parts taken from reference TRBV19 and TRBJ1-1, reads DGGITQSPKYLFRKEGQNVTLSCEQNLNHDAMYWYRQDPGQGLRLIYYSQIVNDFQKGDIAEGYSVSREKKESFPLTVTSAQKNPTAFYLCASSILDRVNTEAFFGQGTRLTVV.

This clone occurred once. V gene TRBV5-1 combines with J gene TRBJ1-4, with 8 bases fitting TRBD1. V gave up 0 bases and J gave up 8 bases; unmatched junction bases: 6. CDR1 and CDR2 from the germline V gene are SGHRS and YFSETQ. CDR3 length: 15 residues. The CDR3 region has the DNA TGCGCCAGCAGCTTGGCTGGACAGGGCAGCGAAAAACTGTTTTTT. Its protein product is CASSLAGQGSEKLFF.

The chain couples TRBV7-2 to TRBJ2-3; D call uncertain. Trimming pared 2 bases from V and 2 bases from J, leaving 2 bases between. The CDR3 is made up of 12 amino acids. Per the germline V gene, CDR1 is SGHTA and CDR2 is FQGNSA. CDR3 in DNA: TGTGCCAGCAGCTTATACACAGATACGCAGTATTTT. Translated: CASSLYTDTQYF.

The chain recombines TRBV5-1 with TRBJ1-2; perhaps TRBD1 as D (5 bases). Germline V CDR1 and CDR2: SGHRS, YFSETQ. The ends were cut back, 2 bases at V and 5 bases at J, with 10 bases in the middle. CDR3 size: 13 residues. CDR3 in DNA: TGCGCCAGCAGCTTAGACAGCTATTATGGCTACACCTTC. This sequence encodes CASSLDSYYGYTF.

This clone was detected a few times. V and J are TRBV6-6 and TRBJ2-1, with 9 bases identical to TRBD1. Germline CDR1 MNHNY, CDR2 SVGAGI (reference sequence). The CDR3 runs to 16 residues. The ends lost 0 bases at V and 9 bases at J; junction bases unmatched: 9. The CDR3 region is CASSYSRGTGPSEQFF. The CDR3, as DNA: TGTGCCAGCAGTTACTCTAGAGGGACAGGGCCCTCTGAGCAGTTCTTC.

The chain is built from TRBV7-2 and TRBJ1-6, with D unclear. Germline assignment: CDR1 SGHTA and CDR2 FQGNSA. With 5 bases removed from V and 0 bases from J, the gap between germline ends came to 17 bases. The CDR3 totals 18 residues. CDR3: CASSPRSGGSSYNSPLHF. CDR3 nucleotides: TGTGCCAGCAGCCCTCGCTCGGGCGGGAGCTCCTATAATTCACCCCTCCACTTT.

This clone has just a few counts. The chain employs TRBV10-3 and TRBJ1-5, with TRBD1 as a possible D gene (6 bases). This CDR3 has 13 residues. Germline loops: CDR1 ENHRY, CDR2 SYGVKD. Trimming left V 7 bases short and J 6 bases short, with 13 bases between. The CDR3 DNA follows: TGTGCCATCAAGGCAGGGGTTGGTCAGCCCCAGCATTTT. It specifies CAIKAGVGQPQHF.

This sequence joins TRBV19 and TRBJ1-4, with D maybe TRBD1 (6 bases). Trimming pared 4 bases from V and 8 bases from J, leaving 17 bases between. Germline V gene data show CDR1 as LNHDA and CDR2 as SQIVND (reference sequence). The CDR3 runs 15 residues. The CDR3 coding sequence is TGTGCCAGTAGTAAAGGACAGCGGGAATTGGAAAAACTGTTTTTT. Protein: CASSKGQRELEKLFF. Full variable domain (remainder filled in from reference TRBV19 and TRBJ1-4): DGGITQSPKYLFRKEGQNVTLSCEQNLNHDAMYWYRQDPGQGLRLIYYSQIVNDFQKGDIAEGYSVSREKKESFPLTVTSAQKNPTAFYLCASSKGQRELEKLFFGSGTQLSVL.

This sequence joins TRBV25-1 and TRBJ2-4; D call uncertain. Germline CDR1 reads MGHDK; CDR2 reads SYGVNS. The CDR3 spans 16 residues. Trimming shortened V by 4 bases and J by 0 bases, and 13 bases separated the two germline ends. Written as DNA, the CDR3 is TGTGCCAGCAGTGTAAGTAGGCTACTAGCCAAAAACATTCAGTACTTC. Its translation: CASSVSRLLAKNIQYF.

The CDR3: CASSLSSSGVRETQYF. Here the CDR3 DNA reads TGTGCCAGCAGCTTATCTTCTAGCGGGGTTCGTGAGACCCAGTACTTC. The chain has TRBV7-9 and TRBJ2-5; 9 bases are shared with TRBD2. The CDR3 runs 16 residues. The germline CDR1 and CDR2 sequences are SEHNR and FQNEAQ (reference sequence). J was trimmed by 5 bases and V by 2 bases; bases with no gene match: 9.

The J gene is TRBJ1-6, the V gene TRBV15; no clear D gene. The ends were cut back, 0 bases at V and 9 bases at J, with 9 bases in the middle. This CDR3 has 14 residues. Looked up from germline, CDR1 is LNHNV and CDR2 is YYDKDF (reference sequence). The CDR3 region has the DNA TGTGCCACCAGCAGAGATGTGGCAGCTTCACCCCTCCACTTT. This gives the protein CATSRDVAASPLHF.

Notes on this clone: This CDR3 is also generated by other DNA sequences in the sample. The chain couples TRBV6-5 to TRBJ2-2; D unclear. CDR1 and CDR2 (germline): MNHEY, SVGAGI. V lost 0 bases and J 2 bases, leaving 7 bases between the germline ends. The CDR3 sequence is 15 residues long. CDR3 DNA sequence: TGTGCCAGCAGTTACTCTACAGCTAACACCGGGGAGCTGTTTTTT. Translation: CASSYSTANTGELFF.

The DNA for the CDR3 is TGTGCCAGCAGAGACGCCGCCGTGACAGGGGTGGTCTATGGCTACACCTTC. It is translated as CASRDAAVTGVVYGYTF. This rearrangement joins TRBV27 to TRBJ1-2; 8 bases line up with TRBD1. This CDR3 is 17 amino acids long. Per the germline V gene, CDR1 is MNHEY and CDR2 is SMNVEV (reference sequence). The ends lost 6 bases at V and 4 bases at J; junction bases unmatched: 16.

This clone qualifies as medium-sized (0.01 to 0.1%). The CDR3 loop is CASSFPGQAALRGYTF. The CDR3 DNA reads as TGTGCCAGCAGCTTTCCAGGACAGGCCGCTTTAAGGGGCTACACCTTC. This chain joins TRBV5-5 and TRBJ1-2; 7 bases agree with TRBD1. The CDR3 runs 16 residues. J was trimmed by 8 bases and V by 2 bases; bases with no gene match: 15. Germline CDR1 reads SGHKS; CDR2 reads YYEKEE (reference sequence). The full variable domain, with the rest looked up from reference TRBV5-5 and TRBJ1-2, is DAGVTQSPTHLIKTRGQQVTLRCSPISGHKSVSWYQQVLGQGPQFIFQYYEKEERGRGNFPDRFSARQFPNYSSELNVNALLLGDSALYLCASSFPGQAALRGYTFGSGTRLTVV.

CDR3 coding DNA: TGTGCCTGGAGGCTAGCGGGGGGCAATGAGCAGTTCTTC. Its translation is CAWRLAGGNEQFF. The gene calls are TRBV30 and TRBJ2-1, with TRBD2 matching over 11 bases. This CDR3 is built from 13 residues. Looked up from germline, CDR1 is GTSNPN and CDR2 is SVGIG (reference sequence). J gave up 6 bases and V 3 bases, and 1 base lay outside the gene matches.

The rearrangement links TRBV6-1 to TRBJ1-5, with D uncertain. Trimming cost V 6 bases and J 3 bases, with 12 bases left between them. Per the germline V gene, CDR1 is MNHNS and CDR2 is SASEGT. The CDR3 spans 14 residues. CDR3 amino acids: CASSPTDLNQPQHF. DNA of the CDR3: TGTGCCAGCAGCCCTACAGACCTCAATCAGCCCCAGCATTTT.